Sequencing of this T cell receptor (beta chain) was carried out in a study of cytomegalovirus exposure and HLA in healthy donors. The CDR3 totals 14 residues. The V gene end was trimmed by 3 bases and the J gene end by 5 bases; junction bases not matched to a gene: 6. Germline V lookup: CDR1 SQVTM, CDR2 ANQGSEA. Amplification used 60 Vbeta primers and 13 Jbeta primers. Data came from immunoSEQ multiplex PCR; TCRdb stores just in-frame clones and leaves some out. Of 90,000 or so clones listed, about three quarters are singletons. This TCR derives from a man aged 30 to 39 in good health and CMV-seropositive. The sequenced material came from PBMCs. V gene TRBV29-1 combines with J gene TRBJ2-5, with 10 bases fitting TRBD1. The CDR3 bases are TGCAGCGTTGAGCTTGGACAGGGGGATGAGACCCAGTACTTC. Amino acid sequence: CSVELGQGDETQYF.